This TCR beta chain was identified during a study of human T cells and chemical hapten exposure. Study-wide results and limits: Patch test score was positively correlated with the counts of PT1 expanded TCRs.

This clonotype was counted ten times or more. Its cognate antigen is unknown. Regarding time point: patch test 2, 6 weeks after DPC sensitization. Treatment denoted: therapeutic diphenylcyclopropenone sensitization with weekly scalp DPC. Germline V lookup: CDR1 MDHEN, CDR2 SYDVKM. V was pared by 2 bases and J by 4 bases, with 5 bases of the junction left unmatched. The CDR3 consists of 15 residues. One entry per CDR3 protein results from TCRdb running MiXCR on the RACE reads. Among 110,000 or so distinct CDR3 sequences listed, 9% to 9.5% were seen once. The starting material was whole blood, obtained in connection with sensitization to the hapten diphenylcyclopropenone (DPC). The chain has TRBV28 and TRBJ1-2; TRBD1 agrees at 9 bases. This clonotype originated in a middle-aged woman with alopecia areata. Some clones in this sample may be carry-over from other donors' samples. The CDR3 bases are TGTGCCAGCAGTTTAACAGGGGGCTTTGGCTATGGCTACACCTTC. Protein product: CASSLTGGFGYGYTF.